This T cell receptor (beta chain) was recorded in a study of T cells in Graves' hyperthyroidism and ophthalmopathy. Amplification targeted TCR beta CDR3 regions from RNA transcripts. The TCR CDR3 first-round RT-PCR relied on the HTBI primer set. TCRdb ran MiXCR on the multiplex PCR reads and lists one entry per CDR3 protein. The repertoire consists of 450,000 to 650,000 distinct CDR3 sequences, with less than 25% occurring once and the leading ten covering around a quarter. CDR1 and CDR2 from the germline V gene are LGHNA and YNFKEQ. The CDR3 spans 16 residues. The germline V and J ends were trimmed by 1 base and 6 bases, with 16 bases remaining between them.

The chain employs TRBV4-2 and TRBJ1-5; D unresolved. The sample was blood. The receptor's source is a man aged 18 to 35 with Graves' hyperthyroidism. The CDR3 region is CASSQGPGDSGQPQHF. The CDR3 region has the DNA TGTGCCAGCAGCCAAGGGCCAGGAGACTCGGGTCAGCCCCAGCATTTT.